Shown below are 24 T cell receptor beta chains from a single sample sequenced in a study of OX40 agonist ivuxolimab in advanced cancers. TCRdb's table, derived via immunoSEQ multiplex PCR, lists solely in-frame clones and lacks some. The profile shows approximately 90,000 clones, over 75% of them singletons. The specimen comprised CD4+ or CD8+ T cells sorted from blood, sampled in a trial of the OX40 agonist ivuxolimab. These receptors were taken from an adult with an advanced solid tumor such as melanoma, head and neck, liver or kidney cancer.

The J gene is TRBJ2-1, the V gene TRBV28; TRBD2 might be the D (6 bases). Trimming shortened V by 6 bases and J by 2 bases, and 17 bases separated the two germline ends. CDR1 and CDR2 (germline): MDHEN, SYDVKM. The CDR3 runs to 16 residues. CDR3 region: CASSPPGDFTYNEQFF. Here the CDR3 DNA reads TGTGCCAGCAGCCCGCCTGGGGACTTCACCTACAATGAGCAGTTCTTC.

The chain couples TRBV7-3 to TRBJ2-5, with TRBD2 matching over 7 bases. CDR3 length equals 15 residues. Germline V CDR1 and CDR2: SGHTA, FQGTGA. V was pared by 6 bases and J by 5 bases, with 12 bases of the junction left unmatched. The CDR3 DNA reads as TGTGCCAGCAGTTTCACTAGCGCCCTCGGGGAGACCCAGTACTTC. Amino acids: CASSFTSALGETQYF.

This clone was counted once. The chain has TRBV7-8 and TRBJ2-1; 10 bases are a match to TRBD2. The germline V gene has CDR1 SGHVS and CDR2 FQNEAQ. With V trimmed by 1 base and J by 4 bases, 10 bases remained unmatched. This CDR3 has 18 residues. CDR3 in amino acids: CASSLGPRVSGRYNEQFF. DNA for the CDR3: TGTGCCAGCAGCTTAGGACCCAGGGTTAGCGGGAGGTACAATGAGCAGTTCTTC. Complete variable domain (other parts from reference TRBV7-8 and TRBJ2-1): GAGVSQSPRYKVAKRGQDVALRCDPISGHVSLFWYQQALGQGPEFLTYFQNEAQLDKSGLPSDRFFAERPEGSVSTLKIQRTQQEDSAVYLCASSLGPRVSGRYNEQFFGPGTRLTVL.

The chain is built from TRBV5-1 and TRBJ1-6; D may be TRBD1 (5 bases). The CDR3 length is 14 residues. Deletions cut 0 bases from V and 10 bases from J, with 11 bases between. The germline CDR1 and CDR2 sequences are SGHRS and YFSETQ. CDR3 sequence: CASSLAQDSSPLHF. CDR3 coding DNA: TGCGCCAGCAGCTTGGCACAGGATTCCTCACCCCTCCACTTT.

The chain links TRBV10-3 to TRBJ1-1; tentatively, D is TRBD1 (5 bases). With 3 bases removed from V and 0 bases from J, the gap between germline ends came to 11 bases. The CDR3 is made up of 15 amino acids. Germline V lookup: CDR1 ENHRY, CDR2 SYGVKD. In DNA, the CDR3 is TGTGCCATCAGTGAAACACAGGAGATGAACACTGAAGCTTTCTTT. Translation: CAISETQEMNTEAFF.

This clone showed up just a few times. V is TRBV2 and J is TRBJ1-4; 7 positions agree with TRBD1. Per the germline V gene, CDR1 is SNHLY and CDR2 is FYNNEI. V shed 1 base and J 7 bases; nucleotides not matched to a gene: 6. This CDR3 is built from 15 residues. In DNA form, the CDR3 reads TGTGCCAGCAGTGAAGAGGGGGCTCGGGGTGAAAAACTGTTTTTT. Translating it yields CASSEEGARGEKLFF.

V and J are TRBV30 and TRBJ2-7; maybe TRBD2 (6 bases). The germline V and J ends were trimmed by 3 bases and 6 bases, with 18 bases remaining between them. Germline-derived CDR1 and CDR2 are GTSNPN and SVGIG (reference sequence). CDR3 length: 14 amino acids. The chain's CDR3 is CAWRVPWGVGEQYF. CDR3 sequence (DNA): TGTGCCTGGAGGGTCCCCTGGGGGGTAGGCGAGCAGTACTTC.

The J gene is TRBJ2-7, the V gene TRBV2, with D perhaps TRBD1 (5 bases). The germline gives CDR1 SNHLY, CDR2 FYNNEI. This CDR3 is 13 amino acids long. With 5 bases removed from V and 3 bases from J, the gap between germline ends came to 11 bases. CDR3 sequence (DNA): TGTGCCAGCAGTCCGCGACAGATCTACGAGCAGTACTTC. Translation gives CASSPRQIYEQYF.

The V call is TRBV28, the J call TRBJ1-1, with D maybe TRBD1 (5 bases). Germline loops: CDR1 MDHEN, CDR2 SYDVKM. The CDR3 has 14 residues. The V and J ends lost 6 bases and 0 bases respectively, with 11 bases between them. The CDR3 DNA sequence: TGTGCCAGCAGCCCTCTGGGGCTGAACACTGAAGCTTTCTTT. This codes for CASSPLGLNTEAFF.

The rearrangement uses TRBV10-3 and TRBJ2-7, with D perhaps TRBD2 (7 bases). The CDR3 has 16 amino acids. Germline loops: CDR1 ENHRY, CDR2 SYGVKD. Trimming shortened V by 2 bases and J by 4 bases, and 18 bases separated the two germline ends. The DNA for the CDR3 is TGTGCCATCAGTGAGGCTGGGGGGGGGCGCCCATACGAGCAGTACTTC. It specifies CAISEAGGGRPYEQYF.

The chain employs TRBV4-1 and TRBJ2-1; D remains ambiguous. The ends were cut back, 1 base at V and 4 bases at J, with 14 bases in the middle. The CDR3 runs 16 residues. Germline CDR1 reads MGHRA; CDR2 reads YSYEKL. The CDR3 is CASSQARSATYNEQFF. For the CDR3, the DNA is TGCGCCAGCAGCCAAGCGCGTTCGGCTACTTACAATGAGCAGTTCTTC.

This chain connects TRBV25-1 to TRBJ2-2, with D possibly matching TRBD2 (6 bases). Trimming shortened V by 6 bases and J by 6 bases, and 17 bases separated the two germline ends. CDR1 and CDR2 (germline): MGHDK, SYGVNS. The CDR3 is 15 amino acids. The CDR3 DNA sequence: TGTGCCAGCAGCACTACTAGCAGGGACGCCGGGGAGCTGTTTTTT. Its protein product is CASSTTSRDAGELFF.

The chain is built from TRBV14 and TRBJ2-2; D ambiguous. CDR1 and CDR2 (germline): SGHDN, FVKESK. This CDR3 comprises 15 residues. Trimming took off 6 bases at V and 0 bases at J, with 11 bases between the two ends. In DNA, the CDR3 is TGTGCCAGCAGTCCAGACCGAACGAACACCGGGGAGCTGTTTTTT. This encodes CASSPDRTNTGELFF.

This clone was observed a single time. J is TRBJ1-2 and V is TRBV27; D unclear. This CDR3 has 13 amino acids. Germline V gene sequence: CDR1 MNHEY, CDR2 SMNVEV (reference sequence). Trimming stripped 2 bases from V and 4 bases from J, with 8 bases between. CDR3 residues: CASSLNPLYGYTF. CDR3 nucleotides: TGTGCCAGCAGTTTAAACCCTCTCTATGGCTACACCTTC.

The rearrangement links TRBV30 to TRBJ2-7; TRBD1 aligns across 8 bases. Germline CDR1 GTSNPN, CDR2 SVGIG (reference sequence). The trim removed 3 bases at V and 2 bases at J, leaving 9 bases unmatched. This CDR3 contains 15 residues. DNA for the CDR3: TGTGCCTGGAGGGGGACAGGCCAAGAGGCCTACGAGCAGTACTTC. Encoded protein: CAWRGTGQEAYEQYF.

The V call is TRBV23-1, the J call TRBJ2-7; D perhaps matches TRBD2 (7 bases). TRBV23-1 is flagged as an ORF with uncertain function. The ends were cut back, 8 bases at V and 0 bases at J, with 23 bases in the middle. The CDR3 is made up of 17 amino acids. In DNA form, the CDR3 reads TGCGCCAGCGTGTCAATCCACGGGGGGCCCCGCTCCTACGAGCAGTACTTC. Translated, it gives CASVSIHGGPRSYEQYF.

CDR3 sequence reads: CASSIGAGPYEQYF. CDR3 nucleotides: TGTGCCAGTAGTATAGGCGCGGGACCCTACGAGCAGTACTTC. V is TRBV19 and J is TRBJ2-5; D is possibly TRBD2 (6 bases). The J call is uncertain, as TRBJ2-7 better fits the DNA end. The CDR3 loop spans 14 amino acids. Germline V lookup: CDR1 LNHDA, CDR2 SQIVND (reference sequence).

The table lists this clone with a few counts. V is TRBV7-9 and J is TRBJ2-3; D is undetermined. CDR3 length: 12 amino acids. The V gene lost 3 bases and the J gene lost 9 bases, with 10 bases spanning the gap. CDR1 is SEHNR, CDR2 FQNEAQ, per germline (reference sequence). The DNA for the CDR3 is TGTGCCAGCAGCTTCCTGGGTGGGACGCAGTATTTT. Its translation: CASSFLGGTQYF.

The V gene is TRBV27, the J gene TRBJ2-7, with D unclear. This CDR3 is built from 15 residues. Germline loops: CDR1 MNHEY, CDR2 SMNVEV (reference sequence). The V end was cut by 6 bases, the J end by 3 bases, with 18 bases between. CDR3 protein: CASSLTPPSLYEQYF. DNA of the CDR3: TGTGCCAGCAGCCTAACCCCTCCATCCCTCTACGAGCAGTACTTC.

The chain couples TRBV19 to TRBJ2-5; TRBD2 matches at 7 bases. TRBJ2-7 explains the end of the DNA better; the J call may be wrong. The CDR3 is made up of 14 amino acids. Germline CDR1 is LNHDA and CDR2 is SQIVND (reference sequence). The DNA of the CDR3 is TGTGCCAGTAGTATCCAAGCGGGGCTGTCCGAGCAGTACTTC. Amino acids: CASSIQAGLSEQYF.

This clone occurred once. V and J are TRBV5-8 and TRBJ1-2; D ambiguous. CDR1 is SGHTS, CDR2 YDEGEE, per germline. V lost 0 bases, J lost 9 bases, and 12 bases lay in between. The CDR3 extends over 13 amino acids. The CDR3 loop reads CASSLEEGRSYTF. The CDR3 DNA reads TGTGCCAGCAGCTTGGAGGAGGGTAGAAGCTACACCTTC.

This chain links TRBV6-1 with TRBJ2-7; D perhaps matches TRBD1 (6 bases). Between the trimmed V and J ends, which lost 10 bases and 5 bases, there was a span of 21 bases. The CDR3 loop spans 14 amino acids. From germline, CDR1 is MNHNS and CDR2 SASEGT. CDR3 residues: CAIKRDIGGDEQYF. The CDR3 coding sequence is TGTGCCATCAAGAGGGACATTGGTGGGGACGAGCAGTACTTC.

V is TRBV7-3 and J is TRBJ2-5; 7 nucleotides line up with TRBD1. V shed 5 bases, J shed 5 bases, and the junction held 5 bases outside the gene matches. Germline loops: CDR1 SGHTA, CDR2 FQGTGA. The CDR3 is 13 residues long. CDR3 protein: CASSVNRGETQYF. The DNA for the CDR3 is TGTGCCAGCAGCGTAAACAGGGGCGAGACCCAGTACTTC. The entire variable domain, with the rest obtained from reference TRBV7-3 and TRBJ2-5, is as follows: GAGVSQTPSNKVTEKGKYVELRCDPISGHTALYWYRQSLGQGPEFLIYFQGTGAADDSGLPNDRFFAVRPEGSVSTLKIQRTERGDSAVYLCASSVNRGETQYFGPGTRLLVL.

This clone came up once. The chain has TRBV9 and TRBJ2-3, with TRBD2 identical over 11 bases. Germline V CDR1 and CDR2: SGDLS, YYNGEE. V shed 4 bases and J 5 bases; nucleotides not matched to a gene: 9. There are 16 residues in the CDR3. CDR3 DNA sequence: TGTGCCAGCAGCTTAAGACTAGCGGGAAGACAAGATACGCAGTATTTT. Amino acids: CASSLRLAGRQDTQYF.